Presented here are 5 T cell receptor beta chains from one specimen sequenced in a study of human T cells and chemical hapten exposure (dated by TCRdb to the early 2020s). During library preparation, unique molecular identifiers were attached to individual cDNA molecules so that TCRs could be counted quantitatively and reproducibly. The raw public reads went through TCRdb reprocessing: fastp at Q25, MiXCR clone calling, in-frame beta chains kept. Identical CDR3 protein sequences are pooled into one entry, listed with their most common genes and DNA. The sample profile shows hundreds of distinct CDR3 sequences; about 72% of them were found once. The top ten clonotypes cover approximately 18% of the sample. According to the study, the label for this sample's treatment or condition signals: therapeutic diphenylcyclopropenone sensitization with weekly scalp DPC. This specimen consisted of whole blood, obtained before DPC sensitization or 2, 6, or about 24 weeks after (not recorded which). The receptors were sampled from an adult with alopecia areata. Some clones in this sample may be carry-over from other donors' samples. This table probably holds off-target reads from a library built for another chain.

The chain recombines TRBV29-1 with TRBJ2-7; 7 bases line up with TRBD2. The CDR3 contains 14 residues. CDR1 is SQVTM, CDR2 ANQGSEA, per germline. The V segment lost 5 bases and the J segment 0 bases; nucleotides outside the gene matches: 7. The CDR3 spells CSVQGLLSSYEQYF. CDR3 in DNA: TGCAGCGTTCAGGGACTACTAAGCTCCTACGAGCAGTACTTC.

This clonotype was seen more than once but under ten times. V is TRBV11-2 and J is TRBJ2-4; tentative D call: TRBD2 (6 bases). Germline lookup yields CDR1 SGHAT and CDR2 FQNNGV. Trimming cost V 0 bases and J 1 base, with 10 bases left between them. This CDR3 is 16 amino acids long. The CDR3 region has the DNA TGTGCCAGCAGCTTAGATAGGGACTGGGCCAAAAACATTCAGTACTTC. Protein sequence: CASSLDRDWAKNIQYF.

This clonotype was seen only a few times. The V and J genes are TRBV14 and TRBJ1-3; D remains ambiguous. There are 20 residues in the CDR3. V lost 0 bases and J 0 bases, leaving 21 bases between the germline ends. CDR1 SGHDN and CDR2 FVKESK come from the germline V gene. CDR3 region: CASSQDFGWGGSISGNTIYF. The CDR3 region has the DNA TGTGCCAGCAGCCAAGATTTCGGATGGGGAGGCTCTATCTCTGGAAACACCATATATTTT.

The genes are TRBV4-3 and TRBJ2-7, with D perhaps matching TRBD1 (5 bases). Looked up from germline, CDR1 is LGHNA and CDR2 is YSLEER. The V and J ends lost 0 bases and 4 bases respectively, with 10 bases between them. The CDR3 runs 14 residues. DNA for the CDR3: TGCGCCAGCAGCCAAGATAGTAGGGGATACGAGCAGTACTTC. Translating gives CASSQDSRGYEQYF.

This chain connects TRBV15 to TRBJ2-1, with 8 bases aligning to TRBD2. The CDR3 runs 14 residues. CDR1 and CDR2 from the germline V gene are LNHNV and YYDKDF (reference sequence). Trimming at V came to 6 bases and at J to 6 bases, leaving 7 bases not matched to a gene. Here the CDR3 reads CATRRGGPLNEQFF. The CDR3 DNA is TGTGCCACCAGACGGGGGGGCCCCCTCAATGAGCAGTTCTTC.